The rows below give T cell receptor beta chains drawn from one sample of a study of long-term antiretroviral therapy in people with HIV. Repertoires were generated with immunoSEQ multiplex PCR, while TCRdb's copy carries only in-frame clones and drops some. Among more than 6,000 clones listed, over 70% were seen once. The starting material was unsorted PBMCs, obtained 0.5 years before starting antiretroviral therapy. These receptors were taken from a man aged 35-49 years with HIV. CDR3s include the opening cysteine and the closing phenylalanine or tryptophan. D genes are given only for firm matches. A row's size may be missing; if present it is once, few, many or a size class.

clone size	D gene	J gene	V gene	CDR3 protein	CDR3 DNA
.	.	TRBJ2-2	TRBV4-3	CASSQTRNTGELFF	TGCGCCAGCAGCCAAACCAGGAACACCGGGGAGCTGTTTTTT
.	.	TRBJ2-7	TRBV25-1	CASSHRVRILVFYEQYF	TGTGCCAGCAGTCACCGAGTAAGGATACTCGTTTTTTACGAGCAGTACTTC
.	TRBD1	TRBJ1-4	TRBV11-1	CASSFTTGVNEKLFF	TGTGCCAGCAGCTTCACGACAGGGGTAAATGAAAAACTGTTTTTT
once	TRBD2	TRBJ2-5	TRBV5-1	CASSLTSGQQETQYF	TGCGCCAGCAGCTTGACTAGCGGACAACAAGAGACCCAGTACTTC
.	.	TRBJ1-3	TRBV9	CASSVGSGATSGNTIYF	TGTGCCAGCAGCGTAGGTTCGGGGGCGACCTCTGGAAACACCATATATTTT
.	.	TRBJ2-7	TRBV19	CASSMSAGAEQYF	TGTGCCAGTAGTATGAGTGCGGGGGCGGAGCAGTACTTC
.	.	TRBJ1-3	TRBV5-6	CASSLRGNTIYF	TGTGCCAGCAGCTTGCGTGGAAACACCATATATTTT
.	.	TRBJ1-2	TRBV5-5	CASSLEPGGGLDYGYTF	TGTGCCAGCAGCTTGGAACCGGGAGGAGGGTTGGACTATGGCTACACCTTC
few	TRBD1	TRBJ1-2	TRBV4-3	CASSHQQGGVRGYTF	TGCGCCAGCAGCCACCAACAGGGGGGAGTGAGGGGCTACACCTTC
.	.	TRBJ1-2	TRBV29-1	CSVDGDRPNYGYTF	TGCAGCGTTGACGGTGACAGGCCTAACTATGGCTACACCTTC
.	.	TRBJ1-2	TRBV27	CASSLNYREYYGYTF	TGTGCCAGCAGTTTAAATTACAGGGAATACTATGGCTACACCTTC
.	.	TRBJ1-3	TRBV29-1	CSVAWTGNTIYF	TGCAGCGTCGCCTGGACTGGAAACACCATATATTTT
.	TRBD1	TRBJ1-4	TRBV10-3	CASGTGGDGNEKLFF	TGTGCCAGCGGGACAGGGGGCGATGGTAATGAAAAACTGTTTTTT
.	.	TRBJ1-4	TRBV21-1	CASSKRSVGGNNEKLFF	TGTGCCAGCAGCAAAAGGTCAGTGGGCGGTAATAATGAAAAACTGTTTTTT
.	.	TRBJ2-1	TRBV23-1	CASSQNFVAQVGYNEQFF	TGCGCCAGCAGTCAAAATTTCGTCGCCCAGGTGGGTTACAATGAGCAGTTCTTC
.	.	TRBJ2-7	TRBV5-6	CASSFQGGGYEQYF	TGTGCCAGCAGCTTCCAGGGAGGGGGTTACGAGCAGTACTTC
.	.	TRBJ1-5	TRBV23-1	CASTQGLSNQPQHF	TGCGCCAGCACCCAGGGGTTAAGCAATCAGCCCCAGCATTTT
.	.	TRBJ2-3	TRBV6-1	CASARTSSTDTQYF	TGTGCCAGCGCCCGGACTTCTAGCACAGATACGCAGTATTTT
.	TRBD2	TRBJ2-7	TRBV9	CASSVASGDYEQYF	TGTGCCAGCAGCGTAGCTAGCGGGGATTACGAGCAGTACTTC
.	TRBD1	TRBJ1-5	TRBV30	CAWSVQGDQPQHF	TGTGCCTGGAGTGTACAGGGGGATCAGCCCCAGCATTTT
.	.	TRBJ1-6	TRBV6-5	CASSSHSLNSPLHF	TGTGCCAGCAGTTCTCACAGCCTTAATTCACCCCTCCACTTT
once	.	TRBJ1-2	TRBV7-2	CASSPRQDYGYTF	TGTGCCAGCAGCCCCCGACAGGACTATGGCTACACCTTC
.	.	TRBJ2-1	TRBV6-1	CASSEALPVPTYNEQFF	TGTGCCAGCAGTGAAGCGCTTCCGGTCCCCACCTACAATGAGCAGTTCTTC
.	.	TRBJ2-7	TRBV18	CASSPRTPLSYEQYF	TGTGCCAGCTCACCGCGGACACCCTTAAGCTACGAGCAGTACTTC
few	.	TRBJ2-2	TRBV10-1	CASRANVGELFF	TGCGCCAGCAGAGCTAATGTCGGGGAGCTGTTTTTT
large	.	TRBJ2-7	TRBV5-1	CASSLGAGYEQYF	TGCGCCAGCAGCTTGGGAGCTGGATACGAGCAGTACTTC
once	.	TRBJ1-2	TRBV7-9	CASSLGDRVGYYGYTF	TGTGCCAGCAGCTTAGGGGACCGGGTAGGGTACTATGGCTACACCTTC
.	.	TRBJ1-2	TRBV10-1	CASSGPLEGYTF	TGCGCCAGCAGTGGTCCCCTGGAGGGCTACACCTTC
once	.	TRBJ2-7	TRBV19	CASSPDSPAYEQYF	TGTGCCAGTAGTCCGGACAGTCCTGCCTACGAGCAGTACTTC
.	TRBD2	TRBJ2-2	TRBV5-4	CASSYPWSSGDLNTGELFF	TGTGCCAGCAGCTACCCGTGGTCTAGCGGCGATTTGAACACCGGGGAGCTGTTTTTT
.	TRBD1	TRBJ1-5	TRBV2	CASRPGQGGNQPQHF	TGTGCCAGCAGACCCGGACAGGGAGGAAATCAGCCCCAGCATTTT
.	.	TRBJ1-6	TRBV2	CASSTRESYNSPLHF	TGTGCCAGCAGTACCAGAGAATCCTATAATTCACCCCTCCACTTT
medium-sized	TRBD1	TRBJ2-7	TRBV7-9	CASSTGTGVGEQYF	TGTGCCAGCAGCACCGGGACAGGGGTGGGCGAGCAGTACTTC
.	TRBD2	TRBJ2-3	TRBV5-1	CASSWTSGGTDTQYF	TGCGCCAGCAGCTGGACTAGCGGGGGCACAGATACGCAGTATTTT
.	.	TRBJ2-7	TRBV2	CASSEARGFSYEQYF	TGTGCCAGCAGTGAAGCGCGAGGGTTCTCCTACGAGCAGTACTTC
few	.	TRBJ2-7	TRBV5-5	CASSLSPVPSYEQYF	TGTGCCAGCAGCTTGTCCCCGGTGCCTTCCTACGAGCAGTACTTC
.	.	TRBJ2-5	TRBV10-1	CASFPSSARETQYF	TGCGCCAGCTTCCCATCGTCTGCACGGGAGACCCAGTACTTC
.	TRBD1	TRBJ2-7	TRBV27	CASSPFLGQGDYEQYF	TGTGCCAGCAGTCCGTTCCTTGGACAGGGAGACTACGAGCAGTACTTC
.	.	TRBJ1-2	TRBV7-9	CASSPPLSYGYTF	TGTGCCAGCAGCCCCCCCCTAAGCTATGGCTACACCTTC
.	.	TRBJ1-6	TRBV4-1	CASSQDWSSNSPLHF	TGCGCCAGCAGCCAAGATTGGTCCAGTAATTCACCCCTCCACTTT
.	.	TRBJ1-2	TRBV6-6	CASRDPSNYGYTF	TGTGCCAGCCGGGACCCCTCTAACTATGGCTACACCTTC
.	.	TRBJ1-1	TRBV5-1	CASSYSGTQLNTEAFF	TGCGCCAGCAGCTATTCCGGTACCCAATTGAACACTGAAGCTTTCTTT
.	.	TRBJ2-3	TRBV5-1	CASSLASPGGSTDTQYF	TGCGCCAGCAGCTTGGCATCCCCCGGGGGCAGCACAGATACGCAGTATTTT
once	.	TRBJ1-1	TRBV5-6	CASSPPSVGTEAFF	TGTGCCAGCAGCCCGCCGTCGGTGGGCACTGAAGCTTTCTTT
.	.	TRBJ1-1	TRBV30	CAWSRDPNTEAFF	TGTGCCTGGAGCAGGGATCCGAACACTGAAGCTTTCTTT
.	TRBD1	TRBJ2-7	TRBV7-2	CASSLAGRGRLNEQYF	TGTGCCAGCAGCTTAGCGGGCAGGGGGCGTTTGAACGAGCAGTACTTC
.	TRBD2	TRBJ2-3	TRBV7-2	CASSSRGGGTDTQYF	TGTGCCAGCAGCTCGCGGGGGGGCGGCACAGATACGCAGTATTTT
.	.	TRBJ2-2	TRBV4-1	CASSQDRGYLGTGELFF	TGCGCCAGCAGCCAAGATCGAGGGTATTTGGGCACCGGGGAGCTGTTTTTT
.	.	TRBJ2-6	TRBV30	CAVVREPPSGANVLTF	TGTGCTGTAGTACGGGAGCCCCCCTCTGGGGCCAACGTCCTGACTTTC
.	.	TRBJ2-6	TRBV30	CAWTGSGANVLTF	TGTGCCTGGACAGGGTCTGGGGCCAACGTCCTGACTTTC
.	.	TRBJ2-3	TRBV7-2	CASSLATDTQYF	TGTGCCAGCAGCCTAGCGACAGATACGCAGTATTTT
.	TRBD2	TRBJ2-3	TRBV7-8	CASSLTEAFLAGGYTDTQYF	TGTGCCAGCAGCTTGACCGAGGCATTTCTAGCGGGGGGCTACACAGATACGCAGTATTTT
.	.	TRBJ1-5	TRBV9	CASSARAGRVTQPQHF	TGTGCCAGCAGCGCGAGGGCAGGGAGGGTAACTCAGCCCCAGCATTTT
.	TRBD2	TRBJ2-5	TRBV5-1	CASSGSGGLQETQYF	TGCGCCAGCAGCGGTTCGGGGGGGCTACAAGAGACCCAGTACTTC
.	.	TRBJ1-6	TRBV6-5	CASSYMGAPNSPLHF	TGTGCCAGCAGTTACATGGGGGCCCCAAATTCACCCCTCCACTTT